This T cell receptor beta chain was found in a study of cytomegalovirus exposure and HLA in healthy donors. Across the study: Earlier, some 180 million T cells were analyzed, and 90 million to 140 million unique TCR beta sequences were found among them. Clustering assigned 81% of the approximately 430 genotyped donors to the Caucasian-associated ancestry cluster.

Everyone who donated was a healthy bone marrow donor. Amplification used 60 Vbeta primers and 13 Jbeta primers. Assay: immunoSEQ multiplex PCR; the TCRdb copy retains only in-frame clones and omits some. The repertoire holds about 200,000 clones, with 75% to 85% as singletons. This CDR3 is built from 13 residues. Trimming pared 0 bases from V and 6 bases from J, leaving 7 bases between. Germline V CDR1 and CDR2: LGHNA, YNFKEQ. The clonotype was recovered from a girl aged 10 to 17 in good health and CMV-seropositive. This chain connects TRBV4-2 to TRBJ2-3; D is undetermined. Sequences were obtained from PBMCs. CDR3 nucleotide sequence: TGTGCCAGCAGCCAAGAGCGTTGGGATACGCAGTATTTT. Its protein is CASSQERWDTQYF.